Each of the 27 T cell receptor beta chains below was sequenced from the same sample in a study of blood T cell repertoires in COVID-19. The assay was immunoSEQ multiplex PCR, and TCRdb's table has in-frame clones only and misses some. The sample lists 9,500 to 15,000 clones, around 85% occurring once. The specimen was peripheral blood. The receptors derive from a human donor in a cohort sampled during active COVID-19.

The gene calls are TRBV2 and TRBJ1-3; D uncertain. CDR3 length: 14 amino acids. CDR1 and CDR2 (germline): SNHLY, FYNNEI. Trimming left V 0 bases short and J 1 base short, with 4 bases between. DNA of the CDR3: TGTGCCAGCAGTGAAGCCCGTTCTGGAAACACCATATATTTT. Its translation is CASSEARSGNTIYF.

This rearrangement joins TRBV30 to TRBJ2-7; D possibly corresponds to TRBD1 (6 bases). This CDR3 comprises 16 residues. With 0 bases removed from V and 3 bases from J, the gap between germline ends came to 18 bases. Germline V CDR1 and CDR2: GTSNPN, SVGIG (reference sequence). This chain's CDR3 is CAWSVSFGQGFYEQYF. The CDR3 DNA follows: TGTGCCTGGAGTGTATCCTTTGGGCAGGGGTTCTACGAGCAGTACTTC.

CDR3 sequence (DNA): TGTGCCAGCAGCTCGACTAGCGGAAACTACAATGAGCAGTTCTTC. Residues: CASSSTSGNYNEQFF. The chain couples TRBV7-8 to TRBJ2-1; TRBD2 agrees at 9 bases. The germline V gene has CDR1 SGHVS and CDR2 FQNEAQ. Trimming removed 4 bases from V and 3 bases from J; junction bases left unmatched: 4. The CDR3 consists of 15 residues.

Only one count was recorded for this clone. CDR3 nucleotide sequence: TGCGCCAGCAGTTACAGGGGGGAATCCTACAATGAGCAGTTCTTC. Amino acids: CASSYRGESYNEQFF. The chain couples TRBV5-1 to TRBJ2-1; TRBD1 aligns across 8 bases. The CDR3 sequence is 15 residues long. Germline CDR1 SGHRS, CDR2 YFSETQ. The junction had 5 bases not matched to a gene; V was cut back by 5 bases and J by 1 base.

The sample holds a few counts of this clone. The V call is TRBV20-1, the J call TRBJ2-1, with TRBD2 matching 7 bases. Germline lookup yields CDR1 DFQATT and CDR2 SNEGSKA (reference sequence). The CDR3 extends over 15 amino acids. Trimming at V came to 3 bases and at J to 5 bases, leaving 10 bases not matched to a gene. The CDR3 coding sequence is TGCAGTGCTAGTCCCGGCGCGGGAGCGCACAATGAGCAGTTCTTC. This translates into CSASPGAGAHNEQFF.

The chain combines TRBV7-3 with TRBJ2-2; D is possibly TRBD1 (6 bases). Germline CDR1 is SGHTA and CDR2 is FQGTGA. The CDR3 is 16 amino acids. Trimming took off 1 base at V and 3 bases at J, with 12 bases between the two ends. The CDR3 sequence is CASSLNGPGDTGELFF. The CDR3 nucleotides read TGTGCCAGCAGCTTAAATGGGCCAGGGGACACCGGGGAGCTGTTTTTT. Supplemented by reference TRBV7-3 and TRBJ2-2, the full variable domain reads GAGVSQTPSNKVTEKGKYVELRCDPISGHTALYWYRQSLGQGPEFLIYFQGTGAADDSGLPNDRFFAVRPEGSVSTLKIQRTERGDSAVYLCASSLNGPGDTGELFFGEGSRLTVL.

In its sample, this clone was seen once. The rearrangement links TRBV7-8 to TRBJ2-2; a weak D match, TRBD1 (5 bases). Trimming shortened V by 2 bases and J by 0 bases, and 7 bases separated the two germline ends. Germline V gene sequence: CDR1 SGHVS, CDR2 FQNEAQ. The CDR3 is 15 amino acids. This chain's CDR3 is CASSLQGANTGELFF. The CDR3 nucleotides read TGTGCCAGCAGCTTACAGGGCGCGAACACCGGGGAGCTGTTTTTT.

The V call is TRBV6-5, the J call TRBJ2-5; 7 positions agree with TRBD2. After removal of 2 bases from V and 4 bases from J, the junction contained 10 bases not matched to a gene. The CDR3 spans 16 residues. The V gene's germline CDR1 is MNHEY and CDR2 SVGAGI. This CDR3 is CASSYPRGGMAETQYF. CDR3 DNA sequence: TGTGCCAGCAGTTACCCTAGGGGAGGGATGGCAGAGACCCAGTACTTC.

V and J are TRBV28 and TRBJ1-5; unclear D gene. Per the germline V gene, CDR1 is MDHEN and CDR2 is SYDVKM. CDR3 length: 14 amino acids. V dropped 3 bases and J dropped 5 bases, with 11 bases sitting between them. The CDR3 reads CASSFLGADQPQHF. CDR3 coding DNA: TGTGCCAGCAGTTTTTTGGGAGCCGATCAGCCCCAGCATTTT. The entire variable domain, with the rest obtained from reference TRBV28 and TRBJ1-5, is as follows: DVKVTQSSRYLVKRTGEKVFLECVQDMDHENMFWYRQDPGLGLRLIYFSYDVKMKEKGDIPEGYSVSREKKERFSLILESASTNQTSMYLCASSFLGADQPQHFGDGTRLSIL.

The sample holds a few counts of this clone. This sequence joins TRBV18 and TRBJ1-4, with D perhaps TRBD1 (5 bases). V was trimmed by 1 base and J by 4 bases, leaving 10 bases between them. The CDR3 loop spans 15 amino acids. The germline V gene encodes CDR1 KGHSH and CDR2 LQKENI. CDR3 nucleotide sequence: TGTGCCAGCTCACCACTTGGGGCTGGTAATGAAAAACTGTTTTTT. Translated: CASSPLGAGNEKLFF.

The CDR3 nucleotides read TGCGCCAGCAGCGTAACAGGGATCGACAATCTTGAGCAGTTCTTC. It is translated as CASSVTGIDNLEQFF. The rearrangement uses TRBV5-1 and TRBJ2-1; possible D gene TRBD1, 6 bases. V was clipped by 4 bases and J by 9 bases, with 20 bases between them. Germline lookup yields CDR1 SGHRS and CDR2 YFSETQ. The CDR3 runs to 15 residues.

The chain employs TRBV19 and TRBJ2-3; tentative D call: TRBD1 (5 bases). The CDR3 extends over 14 amino acids. V was pared by 3 bases and J by 1 base, with 8 bases between. The V gene's germline CDR1 is LNHDA and CDR2 SQIVND (reference sequence). The CDR3 region has the DNA TGTGCCAGTAGTATCGGACAAGGCACAGATACGCAGTATTTT. The encoded protein is CASSIGQGTDTQYF.

V usage is TRBV15 and J usage is TRBJ2-1; D is possibly TRBD2 (5 bases). The V and J ends lost 3 bases and 9 bases respectively, with 12 bases between them. The CDR3 is 13 amino acids. Per germline, CDR1 LNHNV and CDR2 YYDKDF (reference sequence). CDR3 in DNA: TGTGCCACCAGCAGCGATCCCCGGGGTGAGCAGTTCTTC. It specifies CATSSDPRGEQFF.

V usage is TRBV6-1 and J usage is TRBJ2-3; 12 bases are a match to TRBD2. This CDR3 region has 15 residues. Losses at the gene ends were 5 bases for V and 5 bases for J; bases not matched to a gene: 5. Germline CDR1 and CDR2: MNHNS and SASEGT. The CDR3 bases are TGTGCCAGCAGTCTAGCGGGGGGGCAGAAAGATACGCAGTATTTT. Amino acids: CASSLAGGQKDTQYF.

The genes are TRBV4-2 and TRBJ2-1; the D gene is possibly TRBD2 (6 bases). Trimming shortened V by 3 bases and J by 1 base, and 16 bases separated the two germline ends. Germline CDR1 is LGHNA and CDR2 is YNFKEQ. There are 17 residues in the CDR3. The DNA of the CDR3 is TGTGCCAGCAGCCAGGGCATTCAAGCGGGTTCCTACAATGAGCAGTTCTTC. Its protein is CASSQGIQAGSYNEQFF.

There are a few counts of this clone. The chain uses TRBV5-1 and TRBJ2-7; 9 bases agree with TRBD2. V lost 1 base to trimming and J lost 3 bases; unmatched junction nucleotides: 2. The CDR3 loop spans 14 amino acids. CDR1 and CDR2 (germline): SGHRS, YFSETQ. The CDR3 DNA follows: TGCGCCAGCAGCTTGAGTAGCGGGGGCTACGAGCAGTACTTC. This translates into CASSLSSGGYEQYF.

The chain has TRBV7-9 and TRBJ2-3, with D hard to call. This CDR3 is built from 12 residues. Germline V gene sequence: CDR1 SEHNR, CDR2 FQNEAQ (reference sequence). Deletions cut 5 bases from V and 2 bases from J, with 5 bases between. The CDR3 here is CASSLLTDTQYF. The CDR3 DNA follows: TGTGCCAGCAGCCTCCTCACAGATACGCAGTATTTT. The full variable domain, completed using reference TRBV7-9 and TRBJ2-3, is DTGVSQNPRHKITKRGQNVTFRCDPISEHNRLYWYRQTLGQGPEFLTYFQNEAQLEKSRLLSDRFSAERPKGSFSTLEIQRTEQGDSAMYLCASSLLTDTQYFGPGTRLTVL.

This CDR3 is CASSYTGTGRFSGANVLTF. CDR3 sequence (DNA): TGTGCCAGCAGTTACACCGGGACAGGCAGATTCTCTGGGGCCAACGTCCTGACTTTC. This chain links TRBV6-2 or TRBV6-3 with TRBJ2-6, with 8 bases identical to TRBD1. From germline, CDR1 is MNHEY and CDR2 SVGEGT. The V segment lost 2 bases and the J segment 0 bases; nucleotides outside the gene matches: 9. This CDR3 region has 19 residues.

Only one count was recorded for this clone. The rearrangement uses TRBV28 and TRBJ2-6, with D perhaps TRBD1 (6 bases). CDR3 size: 14 residues. With 8 bases removed from V and 0 bases from J, the gap between germline ends came to 8 bases. Germline lookup yields CDR1 MDHEN and CDR2 SYDVKM. The CDR3 here is CASGDISGANVLTF. In nucleotides, the CDR3 is TGTGCCAGCGGGGACATCTCTGGGGCCAACGTCCTGACTTTC.

The J gene is TRBJ1-2, the V gene TRBV19; D might be TRBD1 (5 bases). V was clipped by 10 bases and J by 6 bases, with 15 bases between them. The germline V gene has CDR1 LNHDA and CDR2 SQIVND (reference sequence). CDR3 size: 12 residues. The CDR3, as DNA: TGTGCCACCCGATCAGGAGGGGATGGCTACACCTTC. Translation: CATRSGGDGYTF.

This clone was seen a single time. The rearrangement uses TRBV10-3 and TRBJ2-5; 9 bases are a match to TRBD2. V lost 0 bases and J lost 4; bases outside the gene matches: 6. This CDR3 is built from 16 residues. Germline values: CDR1 ENHRY, CDR2 SYGVKD. CDR3 residues: CAISESSRGGRETQYF. Here the CDR3 DNA reads TGTGCCATCAGTGAGTCTTCGCGGGGGGGCAGAGAGACCCAGTACTTC.

The chain links TRBV6-1 to TRBJ2-5; D gene uncertain. Germline V CDR1 and CDR2: MNHNS, SASEGT. The ends were cut back, 2 bases at V and 1 base at J, with 8 bases in the middle. CDR3 length: 14 residues. The CDR3 DNA is TGTGCCAGCAGTGAACGACACCCCCAAGAGACCCAGTACTTC. It encodes CASSERHPQETQYF.

The rearrangement uses TRBV18 and TRBJ1-4; D is unclear. Trimming stripped 2 bases from V and 4 bases from J, with 11 bases between. CDR3 length equals 15 residues. Looked up from germline, CDR1 is KGHSH and CDR2 is LQKENI. The chain's CDR3 is CASSPFSRDNEKLFF. CDR3 nucleotides: TGTGCCAGCTCACCATTTTCCCGGGATAATGAAAAACTGTTTTTT.

This clone was counted only a few times. CDR3 DNA: TGTGCCAGTAAGGAGCTCGGGGGGAACACTGAAGCTTTCTTT. Protein: CASKELGGNTEAFF. The chain uses TRBV19 and TRBJ1-1; D is possibly TRBD1 (5 bases). Germline V lookup: CDR1 LNHDA, CDR2 SQIVND (reference sequence). The CDR3 consists of 14 residues. V was cut by 7 bases and J by 1 base, with 13 bases left in between. Filled out from reference TRBV19 and TRBJ1-1, the complete variable domain reads DGGITQSPKYLFRKEGQNVTLSCEQNLNHDAMYWYRQDPGQGLRLIYYSQIVNDFQKGDIAEGYSVSREKKESFPLTVTSAQKNPTAFYLCASKELGGNTEAFFGQGTRLTVV.

The rearrangement joins TRBV27 to TRBJ2-2; 8 bases map to TRBD2. Losses at the gene ends were 5 bases for V and 2 bases for J; bases not matched to a gene: 4. This CDR3 has 15 amino acids. Germline values: CDR1 MNHEY, CDR2 SMNVEV (reference sequence). DNA for the CDR3: TGTGCCAGCAGTCTTAGCGGGATAAACACCGGGGAGCTGTTTTTT. Translated, it gives CASSLSGINTGELFF.

The chain joins TRBV6-1 to TRBJ2-2, with a tentative D call TRBD2 (6 bases). The CDR3 contains 18 residues. Trimming left V 2 bases short and J 3 bases short, with 19 bases between. Per the germline V gene, CDR1 is MNHNS and CDR2 is SASEGT. Here the CDR3 reads CASSEILGGPLDTGELFF. CDR3 DNA: TGTGCCAGCAGTGAAATCCTCGGGGGACCTCTCGACACCGGGGAGCTGTTTTTT.

The rearrangement links TRBV5-1 to TRBJ2-2; TRBD1 aligns across 8 bases. The ends lost 4 bases at V and 4 bases at J; junction bases unmatched: 9. Germline V gives CDR1 SGHRS, CDR2 YFSETQ. This CDR3 spans 16 amino acids. The CDR3 protein is CASSPTGQGGTGELFF. CDR3 nucleotide sequence: TGCGCCAGCAGCCCGACCGGACAGGGCGGCACCGGGGAGCTGTTTTTT. The whole variable domain, filled in from reference TRBV5-1 and TRBJ2-2, reads KAGVTQTPRYLIKTRGQQVTLSCSPISGHRSVSWYQQTPGQGLQFLFEYFSETQRNKGNFPGRFSGRQFSNSRSEMNVSTLELGDSALYLCASSPTGQGGTGELFFGEGSRLTVL.